This entry features one T cell receptor (beta chain) sequence. Its antigen remains unknown. Generated by immunoSEQ multiplex PCR, the TCRdb table keeps only in-frame clones and is missing some. The sample has about 3,200 clones; 29% are singletons. The source of the sample is a study of T cells in localized non-small cell lung cancer. Study-wide points: Greater blood T cell density accompanied longer overall survival. Investigators sequenced only a single tumor region, leaving heterogeneity possible. The study found T cell clonality highest in uninvolved adjacent lung, above tumor. When the top 100 tumor clones were examined, a median approximately 59 of them also appeared in the adjacent lung, which was paired and uninvolved.

Germline V gene data show CDR1 as MDHEN and CDR2 as SYDVKM. Deletions cut 6 bases from V and 5 bases from J, with 13 bases between. The CDR3 sequence is 13 residues long. Sequencing used lung tumor tissue, obtained before any cancer treatment. This sequence originates from a man aged 40-75 years with stage I lung adenocarcinoma. This chain joins TRBV28 and TRBJ2-5; D unresolved. CDR3 loop: CASSSFVRETQYF. CDR3 bases: TGTGCCAGCAGCTCCTTCGTGCGGGAGACCCAGTACTTC. Complete variable domain (other parts from reference TRBV28 and TRBJ2-5): DVKVTQSSRYLVKRTGEKVFLECVQDMDHENMFWYRQDPGLGLRLIYFSYDVKMKEKGDIPEGYSVSREKKERFSLILESASTNQTSMYLCASSSFVRETQYFGPGTRLLVL.